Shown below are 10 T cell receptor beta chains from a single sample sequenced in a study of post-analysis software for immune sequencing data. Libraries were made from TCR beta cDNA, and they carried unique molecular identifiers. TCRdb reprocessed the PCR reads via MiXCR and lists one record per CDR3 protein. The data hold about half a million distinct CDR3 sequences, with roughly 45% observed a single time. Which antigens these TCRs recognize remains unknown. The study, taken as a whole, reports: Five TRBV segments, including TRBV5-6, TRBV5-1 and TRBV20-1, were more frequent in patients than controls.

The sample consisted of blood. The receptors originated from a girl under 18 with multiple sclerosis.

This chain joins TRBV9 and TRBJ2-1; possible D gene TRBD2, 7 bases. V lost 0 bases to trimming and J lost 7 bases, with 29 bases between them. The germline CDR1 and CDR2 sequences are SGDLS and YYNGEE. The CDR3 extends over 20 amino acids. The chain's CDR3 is CASSVDPGAAGVSFGNEQFF. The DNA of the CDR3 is TGTGCCAGCAGCGTAGATCCAGGGGCGGCGGGAGTAAGTTTCGGGAATGAGCAGTTCTTC.

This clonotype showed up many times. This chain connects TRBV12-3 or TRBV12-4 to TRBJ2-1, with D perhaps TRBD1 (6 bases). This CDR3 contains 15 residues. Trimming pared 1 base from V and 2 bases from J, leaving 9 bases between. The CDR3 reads CASSLDPGAYNEQFF. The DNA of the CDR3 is TGTGCCAGCAGTTTAGATCCAGGGGCCTACAATGAGCAGTTCTTC.

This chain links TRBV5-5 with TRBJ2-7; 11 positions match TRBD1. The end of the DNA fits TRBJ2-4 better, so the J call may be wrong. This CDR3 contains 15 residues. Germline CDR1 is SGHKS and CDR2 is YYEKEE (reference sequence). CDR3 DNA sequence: TGTGCCAGCAGCCCCGCTGGACAGGGGGCAAACATTCAGTACTTC. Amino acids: CASSPAGQGANIQYF.

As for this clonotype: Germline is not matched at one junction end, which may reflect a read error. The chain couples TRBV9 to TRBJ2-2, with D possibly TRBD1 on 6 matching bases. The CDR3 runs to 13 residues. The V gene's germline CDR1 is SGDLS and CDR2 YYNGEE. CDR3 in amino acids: CANSVQGVGELFF. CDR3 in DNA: TGTGCCAACAGCGTACAGGGCGTCGGGGAGCTGTTTTTT.

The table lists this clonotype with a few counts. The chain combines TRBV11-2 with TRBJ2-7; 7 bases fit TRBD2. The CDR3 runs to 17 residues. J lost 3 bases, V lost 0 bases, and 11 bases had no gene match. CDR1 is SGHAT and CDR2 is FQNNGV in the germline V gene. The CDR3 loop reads CASSLDLGGRRGYEQYF. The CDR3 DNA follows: TGTGCCAGCAGCTTAGATTTGGGAGGGAGAAGGGGCTACGAGCAGTACTTC.

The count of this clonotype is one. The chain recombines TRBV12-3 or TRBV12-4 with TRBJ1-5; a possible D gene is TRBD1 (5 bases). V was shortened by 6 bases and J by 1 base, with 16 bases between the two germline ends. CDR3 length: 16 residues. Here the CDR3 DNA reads TGTGCCAGCAGCCCGTTTTGGGGGGGAAGCAATCAGCCCCAGCATTTT. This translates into CASSPFWGGSNQPQHF.

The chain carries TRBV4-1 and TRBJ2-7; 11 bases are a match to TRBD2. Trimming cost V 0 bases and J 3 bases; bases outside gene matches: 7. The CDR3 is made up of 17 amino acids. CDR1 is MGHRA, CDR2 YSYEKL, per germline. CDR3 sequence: CASSQDVSSGRYYEQYF. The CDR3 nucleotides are TGCGCCAGCAGCCAAGATGTATCTAGCGGGAGGTACTACGAGCAGTACTTC.

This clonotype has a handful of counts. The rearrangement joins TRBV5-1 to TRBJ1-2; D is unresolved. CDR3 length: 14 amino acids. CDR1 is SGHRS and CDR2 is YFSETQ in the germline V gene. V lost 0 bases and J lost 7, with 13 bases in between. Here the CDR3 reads CASSLEASMGGYTF. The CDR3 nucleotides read TGCGCCAGCAGCTTGGAGGCTTCAATGGGTGGCTACACCTTC.

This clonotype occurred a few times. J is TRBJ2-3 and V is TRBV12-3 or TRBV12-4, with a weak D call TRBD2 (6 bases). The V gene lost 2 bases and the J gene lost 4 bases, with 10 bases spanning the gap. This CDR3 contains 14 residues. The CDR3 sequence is CASSLTGRADTQYF. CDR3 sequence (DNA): TGTGCCAGCAGTTTAACCGGGAGAGCAGATACGCAGTATTTT.

CDR3 protein: CASSLGYRVEETQYF. The CDR3 DNA reads as TGTGCCAGCAGTTTAGGGTACAGGGTCGAAGAGACCCAGTACTTC. This chain joins TRBV28 and TRBJ2-5, with D perhaps matching TRBD1 (6 bases). This CDR3 is 15 amino acids long. V lost 2 bases to trimming and J lost 3 bases, with 13 bases between them. The germline gives CDR1 MDHEN, CDR2 SYDVKM.